What follows are 10 T cell receptor beta chains derived from one specimen sequenced in a study of cytomegalovirus exposure and HLA in healthy donors (dated by TCRdb to the late 2010s). Library prep was done by the immunoSEQ multiplex PCR assay. TCRdb stores this immuneACCESS table with in-frame sequences only. Part of the clones is absent; in the studies checked, under half of the shortfall reflects unresolved V genes, and no reason is known for the rest. The sample table lists approximately 270,000 clones, 80% to 90% of them with a count of one. The ten largest clones represent approximately 1% of the sample. The sample taken for sequencing was PBMCs. These receptors came from a woman aged 18 to 35 in good health and CMV-seronegative.

J is TRBJ1-1 and V is TRBV18; tentative D call: TRBD1 (6 bases). The CDR3 has 15 residues. Germline CDR1 is KGHSH and CDR2 is LQKENI. Between the trimmed V and J ends, which lost 3 bases and 0 bases, there was a span of 11 bases. CDR3 DNA: TGTGCCAGCTCACCGACCGGGACAATGAACACTGAAGCTTTCTTT. It codes for CASSPTGTMNTEAFF.

The genes are TRBV28 and TRBJ1-3; TRBD1 might be the D (5 bases). Germline assignment: CDR1 MDHEN and CDR2 SYDVKM. V was clipped by 3 bases and J by 2 bases, with 11 bases between them. This CDR3 is built from 15 residues. The CDR3 loop is CASSFRAGTGNTIYF. CDR3 bases: TGTGCCAGCAGTTTCAGGGCAGGGACTGGAAACACCATATATTTT.

The chain combines TRBV10-3 with TRBJ2-7, with TRBD1 identical over 9 bases. CDR3 length: 15 residues. With 5 bases clipped from V and 0 bases from J, the junction kept 5 bases outside the gene matches. Germline CDR1 is ENHRY and CDR2 is SYGVKD. CDR3 sequence (DNA): TGTGCCATCAGTAGAGGACAGGGGAGCTCCTACGAGCAGTACTTC. Its protein is CAISRGQGSSYEQYF.

The chain has TRBV4-1 and TRBJ1-2; 8 positions agree with TRBD1. The CDR3 contains 14 residues. After removal of 5 bases from V and 8 bases from J, the junction contained 10 bases not matched to a gene. In germline, CDR1 is MGHRA, CDR2 YSYEKL. The CDR3 coding sequence is TGCGCCAGCAGCACCCGACAGGGGTCGGGGGGCTACACCTTC. This gives the protein CASSTRQGSGGYTF.

This chain joins TRBV6-1 and TRBJ1-5; 8 nucleotides line up with TRBD1. The junction had 2 bases not matched to a gene; V was cut back by 0 bases and J by 7 bases. CDR1 is MNHNS and CDR2 is SASEGT in the germline V gene. This CDR3 contains 14 residues. Here the CDR3 DNA reads TGTGCCAGCAGTGAAGCGGCAGGGGGCCAGCCCCAGCATTTT. This codes for CASSEAAGGQPQHF.

This chain joins TRBV5-8 and TRBJ2-7; D is ambiguous. The CDR3 runs 13 residues. Trimming took 2 bases from V and 0 from J, leaving 6 bases between them. Germline V lookup: CDR1 SGHTS, CDR2 YDEGEE. The CDR3 DNA sequence: TGTGCCAGCAGCTTCTACAGCTCCTACGAGCAGTACTTC. It yields the protein CASSFYSSYEQYF.

This clone was observed a few times. The chain carries TRBV7-9 and TRBJ1-6; maybe TRBD1 (6 bases). Germline V gene data show CDR1 as SEHNR and CDR2 as FQNEAQ (reference sequence). V was clipped by 3 bases and J by 10 bases, with 13 bases between them. The CDR3 is 14 amino acids. CDR3 loop: CASSFQGPNSPLHF. In nucleotides, the CDR3 is TGTGCCAGCAGCTTTCAGGGGCCGAACTCACCCCTCCACTTT.

This clone was found once. A junction boundary mismatches the germline segment, possibly from a read error. The chain couples TRBV7-7 to TRBJ1-1; a possible D gene is TRBD1 (6 bases). Germline V gives CDR1 SSHAT, CDR2 FNYEAQ (reference sequence). The CDR3 contains 14 residues. DNA for the CDR3: TGTGCTAGCAGCCCAGGGGTGGAGAGCACTGAAGCTTTCTTT. This sequence encodes CASSPGVESTEAFF.

This rearrangement joins TRBV6-5 to TRBJ2-1; D may be TRBD2 (7 bases). The CDR3 covers 15 residues. Germline V gives CDR1 MNHEY, CDR2 SVGAGI. V lost 0 bases and J 2 bases, leaving 8 bases between the germline ends. In nucleotides, the CDR3 is TGTGCCAGCAGTTACTCAGGGGGGGCCTACAATGAGCAGTTCTTC. This translates into CASSYSGGAYNEQFF.

The chain uses TRBV4-1 and TRBJ1-5; D is possibly TRBD1 (5 bases). The CDR3 runs 17 residues. CDR1 and CDR2 (germline): MGHRA, YSYEKL. V was clipped by 0 bases and J by 0 bases, with 12 bases between them. For the CDR3, the DNA is TGCGCCAGCAGCCAAGAATGGAGGGGAGGTAGCAATCAGCCCCAGCATTTT. Translated: CASSQEWRGGSNQPQHF.